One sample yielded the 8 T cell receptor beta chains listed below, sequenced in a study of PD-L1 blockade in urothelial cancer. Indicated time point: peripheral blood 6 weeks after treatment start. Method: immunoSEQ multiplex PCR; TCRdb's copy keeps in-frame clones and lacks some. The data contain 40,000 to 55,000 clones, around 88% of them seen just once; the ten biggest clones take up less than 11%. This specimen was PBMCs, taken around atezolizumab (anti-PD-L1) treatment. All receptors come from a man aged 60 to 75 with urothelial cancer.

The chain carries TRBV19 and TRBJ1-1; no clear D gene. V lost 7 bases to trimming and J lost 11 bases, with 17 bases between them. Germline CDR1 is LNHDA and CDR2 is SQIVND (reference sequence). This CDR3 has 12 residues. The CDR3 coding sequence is TGTGCCAGTACTACCCCCGAAAGGAGGGCTTTCTTT. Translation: CASTTPERRAFF.

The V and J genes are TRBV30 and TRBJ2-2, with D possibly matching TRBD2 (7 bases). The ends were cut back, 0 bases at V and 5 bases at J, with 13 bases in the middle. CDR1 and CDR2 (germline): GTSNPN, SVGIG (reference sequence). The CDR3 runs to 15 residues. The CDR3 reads CAWSVYREGTGELFF. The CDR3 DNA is TGTGCCTGGAGTGTATACAGGGAGGGAACCGGGGAGCTGTTTTTT.

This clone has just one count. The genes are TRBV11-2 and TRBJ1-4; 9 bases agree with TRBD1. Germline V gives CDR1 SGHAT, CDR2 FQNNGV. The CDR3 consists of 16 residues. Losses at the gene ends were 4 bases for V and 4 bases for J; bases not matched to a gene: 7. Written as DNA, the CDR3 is TGTGCCAGCAGCTCCCGTGAGGGACAGGGTAATGAAAAACTGTTTTTT. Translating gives CASSSREGQGNEKLFF. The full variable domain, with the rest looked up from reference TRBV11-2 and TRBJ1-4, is EAGVAQSPRYKIIEKRQSVAFWCNPISGHATLYWYQQILGQGPKLLIQFQNNGVVDDSQLPKDRFSAERLKGVDSTLKIQPAKLEDSAVYLCASSSREGQGNEKLFFGSGTQLSVL.

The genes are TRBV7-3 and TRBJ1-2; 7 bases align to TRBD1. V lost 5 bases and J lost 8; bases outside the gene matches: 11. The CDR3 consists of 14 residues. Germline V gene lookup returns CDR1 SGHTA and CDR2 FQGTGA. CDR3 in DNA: TGTGCCAGCAGCACCCAGGGGGGTATGGGGGGCTACACCTTC. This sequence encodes CASSTQGGMGGYTF. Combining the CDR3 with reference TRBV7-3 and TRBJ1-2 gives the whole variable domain GAGVSQTPSNKVTEKGKYVELRCDPISGHTALYWYRQSLGQGPEFLIYFQGTGAADDSGLPNDRFFAVRPEGSVSTLKIQRTERGDSAVYLCASSTQGGMGGYTFGSGTRLTVV.

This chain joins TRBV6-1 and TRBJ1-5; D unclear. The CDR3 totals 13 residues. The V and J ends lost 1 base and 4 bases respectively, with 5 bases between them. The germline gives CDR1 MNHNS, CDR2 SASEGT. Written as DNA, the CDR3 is TGTGCCAGCAGTGAAGAACGGAATCAGCCCCAGCATTTT. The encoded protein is CASSEERNQPQHF.

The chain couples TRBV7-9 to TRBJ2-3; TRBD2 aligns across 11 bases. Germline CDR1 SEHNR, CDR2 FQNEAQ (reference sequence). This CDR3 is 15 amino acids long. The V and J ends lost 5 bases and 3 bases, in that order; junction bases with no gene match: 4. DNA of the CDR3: TGTGCCAGCAGCGTTAGCGGGGGGGCGACAGATACGCAGTATTTT. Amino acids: CASSVSGGATDTQYF.

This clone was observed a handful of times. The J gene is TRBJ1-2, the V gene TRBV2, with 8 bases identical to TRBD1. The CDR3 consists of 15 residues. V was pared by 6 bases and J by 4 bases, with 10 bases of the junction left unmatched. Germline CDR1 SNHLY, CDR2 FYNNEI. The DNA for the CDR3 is TGTGCCAGCAGACCTGCCAGGGGGCTTGGCTATGGCTACACCTTC. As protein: CASRPARGLGYGYTF.

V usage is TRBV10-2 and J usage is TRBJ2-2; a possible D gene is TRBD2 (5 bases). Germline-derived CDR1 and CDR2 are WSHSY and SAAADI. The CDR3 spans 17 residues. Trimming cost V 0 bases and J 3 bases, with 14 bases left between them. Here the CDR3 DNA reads TGCGCCAGCAGTGAGTCGGCTAGCTCCTCTTACACCGGGGAGCTGTTTTTT. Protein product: CASSESASSSYTGELFF.